These T cell receptor beta chains were read from a single sample in a study of shared clonotypes between healthy human individuals. The assay was immunoSEQ multiplex PCR, and TCRdb's table has in-frame clones only and misses some. The data contain fewer than 700,000 clones, roughly 79% of them singletons. Sequenced material: PBMCs. These receptors all stem from a woman aged 35 to 49 in good health. Some clones in this sample may be carry-over from other donors' samples. CDR3s include the opening cysteine and the closing phenylalanine or tryptophan. The order of the fields is D gene, J gene, clone size, V gene, CDR3 protein. D genes are given only for firm matches. Size values are once, few and many counts, or a class for expanded clones, and some rows have none.

TRBD1	TRBJ1-1	many	TRBV10-1	CASSLNRGPVTEAFF
NA	TRBJ2-3	NA	TRBV5-1	CASSLGARGDTQYF
NA	TRBJ2-1	NA	TRBV5-8	CASNRPRLSSYNEQFF
TRBD2	TRBJ2-3	NA	TRBV29-1	CSVEEGSSGWGTDTQYF
NA	TRBJ1-2	NA	TRBV7-8	CASSLAPTGTINYGYTF
NA	TRBJ2-3	NA	TRBV7-2	CASSLTGGTQYF
NA	TRBJ1-3	NA	TRBV7-3	CASSPQGGNTIYF
TRBD2	TRBJ2-3	once	TRBV6-4	CASSLGRTSGRSPDTQYF
NA	TRBJ2-1	NA	TRBV2	CASSSRVGEQFF
TRBD1	TRBJ2-7	NA	TRBV7-2	CASSWTGNREQYF
TRBD1	TRBJ1-5	few	TRBV27	CASSSAGTASNQPQHF
NA	TRBJ2-7	NA	TRBV2	CAVHREGISYEQYF
NA	TRBJ2-3	NA	TRBV13	CASSSRDSDTDTQYF
TRBD1	TRBJ2-7	NA	TRBV10-2	CASSEPGDRGFYEQYF
NA	TRBJ2-3	NA	TRBV6-5	CASTTGGTSTDTQYF